This T cell receptor (beta chain) came from a study of cytomegalovirus exposure and HLA in healthy donors. Whole-study context: Genetic ancestry analysis placed over 75% of the 398 donors that were genotyped in the Caucasian-associated cluster. Study-wide results and caveats: Several of the most significant clusters appeared linked to common viral pathogens, based on a later analysis.

Germline loops: CDR1 SEHNR, CDR2 FQNEAQ (reference sequence). There are 15 residues in the CDR3. In regard to this clone: Its antigen is currently unknown. At one end, the junction sequence differs from germline, possibly due to a read error. This specimen includes other DNA sequences encoding the same CDR3.

Vbeta (60) and Jbeta (13) primers were used in the PCR. Method: immunoSEQ multiplex PCR; TCRdb's copy keeps in-frame clones and lacks some. The sample yields 100,000 to 150,000 clones, approximately 80% seen once. The sequence was obtained from a young man in good health and CMV-seronegative. This sequence joins TRBV7-9 and TRBJ2-7; the match to TRBD2 covers 10 bases. Source material: PBMCs. CDR3 in DNA: TGCGCCAGCAGCCGAACAGCGGGAGGGCCTGACGAGCAGTACTTC. This translates into CASSRTAGGPDEQYF.